Following are 7 T cell receptor beta chains from one sample sequenced in a study of T cell changes during pregnancy in multiple sclerosis. Assay: immunoSEQ multiplex PCR; the TCRdb copy retains only in-frame clones and omits some. The sample yields about 44,000 clones, roughly nine tenths seen once. The specimen comprised CD4+ T cells from peripheral blood mononuclear cells, sampled after pregnancy. The receptors shown here come from a female donor with multiple sclerosis, enrolled in a pregnancy study.

Here the CDR3 reads CASSPQLAVTDTQYF. Written as DNA, the CDR3 is TGTGCCAGCTCACCACAACTAGCGGTCACAGATACGCAGTATTTT. This chain connects TRBV18 to TRBJ2-3, with 8 bases identical to TRBD2. The V and J ends lost 1 base and 2 bases, in that order; junction bases with no gene match: 2. From germline, CDR1 is KGHSH and CDR2 LQKENI. The CDR3 length is 15 residues.

V is TRBV10-3 and J is TRBJ2-3; the D is unclear. The CDR3 spans 15 residues. The V end was cut by 3 bases, the J end by 1 base, with 11 bases between. Germline values: CDR1 ENHRY, CDR2 SYGVKD. CDR3 residues: CAISDARVGTDTQYF. Written as DNA, the CDR3 is TGTGCCATCAGTGATGCCCGGGTTGGCACAGATACGCAGTATTTT.

This chain joins TRBV19 and TRBJ2-5; 7 bases are shared with TRBD1. The CDR3 is 14 amino acids. Unmatched junction bases numbered 5, after V lost 2 bases and J lost 5 bases. Per the germline V gene, CDR1 is LNHDA and CDR2 is SQIVND (reference sequence). CDR3 sequence: CASSIKGAWETQYF. In DNA, the CDR3 is TGTGCCAGTAGTATAAAGGGGGCCTGGGAGACCCAGTACTTC.

The genes are TRBV25-1 and TRBJ2-4, with D possibly being TRBD2 (5 bases). This CDR3 contains 18 residues. CDR1 is MGHDK and CDR2 is SYGVNS in the germline V gene. V lost 10 bases to trimming and J lost 0 bases, with 25 bases between them. The CDR3 DNA reads as TGTGCCAACCTTCCCGCGGGTGTCGGTCCGCTAGCCAAAAACATTCAGTACTTC. This gives the protein CANLPAGVGPLAKNIQYF.

The chain links TRBV29-1 to TRBJ1-1; 9 bases are a match to TRBD1. Trimming at V came to 7 bases and at J to 8 bases, leaving 5 bases not matched to a gene. The CDR3 runs 11 residues. Germline V gene data show CDR1 as SQVTM and CDR2 as ANQGSEA. The CDR3 DNA reads as TGCAGCGCCGGGACAGGGAGGGAAGCTTTCTTT. Protein sequence: CSAGTGREAFF.

The chain has TRBV7-2 and TRBJ2-1, with 8 bases aligning to TRBD2. CDR1 and CDR2 (germline): SGHTA, FQGNSA. CDR3 length equals 14 residues. The J segment lost 5 bases and the V segment lost 10 bases, leaving 10 bases of the junction unmatched. CDR3 sequence: CATTGGRYDNEQFF. The CDR3 nucleotides read TGTGCCACCACGGGGGGGCGATACGACAATGAGCAGTTCTTC.

This clone was counted a single time. The chain uses TRBV18 and TRBJ1-1, with D unclear. Germline assignment: CDR1 KGHSH and CDR2 LQKENI. Deletions cut 3 bases from V and 3 bases from J, with 14 bases between. This CDR3 contains 15 residues. The CDR3 spells CASSPRRHEYTEAFF. DNA for the CDR3: TGTGCCAGCTCACCTCGCAGACACGAATACACTGAAGCTTTCTTT.